Below are 21 T cell receptor beta chains sequenced from a single sample in a study of response to subunit inactivated influenza vaccine. TCRdb recomputed calls from the RT-PCR reads with MiXCR, one row per CDR3 protein. The data hold 600,000 to 850,000 distinct CDR3 sequences, with less than 15% observed a single time. The specimen was PBMCs from blood, collected approximately 15 days before vaccination. The receptor source for this set is a man aged 50 to 60 who received an inactivated influenza vaccine.

The V gene is TRBV6-2 or TRBV6-3, the J gene TRBJ2-7; TRBD1 might be the D (5 bases). The V gene lost 6 bases and the J gene lost 2 bases, with 14 bases spanning the gap. The CDR3 covers 14 residues. Germline CDR1 is MNHEY and CDR2 is SVGEGT. In DNA, the CDR3 is TGTGCCAGCAGCCGGACACCGTTGACCTACGAGCAGTACTTC. It encodes CASSRTPLTYEQYF.

This clonotype was observed a handful of times. The chain carries TRBV3-1 and TRBJ2-7; TRBD2 matches 8 bases. V lost 4 bases and J lost 5; bases outside the gene matches: 13. The CDR3 totals 16 residues. The V gene's germline CDR1 is LGHDT and CDR2 YNNKEL (reference sequence). The CDR3 nucleotides read TGTGCCAGCAGCCGCGATGGAGCGGGGGTCGGGAACGAGCAGTACTTC. This codes for CASSRDGAGVGNEQYF.

In this sample, this clonotype turned up many times. This sequence joins TRBV15 and TRBJ2-5; D remains ambiguous. The germline CDR1 and CDR2 sequences are LNHNV and YYDKDF (reference sequence). Trimming removed 1 base from V and 2 bases from J, with 8 bases in between. The CDR3 runs to 14 residues. CDR3 in DNA: TGTGCCACCAGCAGAGCGAGCTATCAAGAGACCCAGTACTTC. Protein: CATSRASYQETQYF.

The V and J genes are TRBV29-1 and TRBJ1-2; 7 bases map to TRBD1. The CDR3 consists of 14 residues. CDR1 is SQVTM and CDR2 is ANQGSEA in the germline V gene. V was clipped by 7 bases and J by 4 bases; unmatched bases: 12. The CDR3 is CSGIDREKGYGYTF. The CDR3 DNA sequence: TGCAGCGGCATAGACAGGGAGAAAGGCTATGGCTACACCTTC.

This chain links TRBV6-1 with TRBJ1-1; 7 nucleotides agree with TRBD1. Looked up from germline, CDR1 is MNHNS and CDR2 is SASEGT. V shed 10 bases and J 4 bases; nucleotides not matched to a gene: 12. The CDR3 contains 14 residues. Written as DNA, the CDR3 is TGTGCCACCGCTATTGGACAGGTGAGCACTGAAGCTTTCTTT. As protein: CATAIGQVSTEAFF.

In its sample, this clonotype was seen a few times. This chain connects TRBV7-2 to TRBJ2-2; D is uncertain. CDR1 is SGHTA and CDR2 is FQGNSA in the germline V gene. Trimming cost V 3 bases and J 5 bases, with 10 bases left between them. The CDR3 is 14 amino acids. CDR3 region: CASSFGLRTGELFF. The DNA of the CDR3 is TGTGCCAGCAGCTTCGGTTTGAGGACCGGGGAGCTGTTTTTT.

In its sample, this clonotype was seen a few times. The V and J genes are TRBV4-1 and TRBJ2-7; no firm D call. The CDR3 has 14 residues. The germline V gene has CDR1 MGHRA and CDR2 YSYEKL. Trimming took off 4 bases at V and 0 bases at J, with 10 bases between the two ends. CDR3 nucleotide sequence: TGCGCCAGCAGCCCCGTTCCAAGCTCCTACGAGCAGTACTTC. Amino acids: CASSPVPSSYEQYF.

This clonotype occurred a few times. The chain uses TRBV7-2 and TRBJ2-1; 11 bases match TRBD1. The germline CDR1 and CDR2 sequences are SGHTA and FQGNSA. This CDR3 is 13 amino acids long. J was trimmed by 15 bases and V by 5 bases; bases with no gene match: 9. The CDR3 DNA sequence: TGTGCCAGCAGCCCGGGACAGGGGGGCACCCCGTTCTTC. Protein sequence: CASSPGQGGTPFF.

This clonotype turned up a few times. The V gene is TRBV10-2, the J gene TRBJ2-1; no firm D call. The CDR3 has 16 amino acids. The germline CDR1 and CDR2 sequences are WSHSY and SAAADI. V lost 7 bases and J lost 3, with 19 bases in between. The chain's CDR3 is CASTRRKDTLYNEQFF. CDR3 sequence (DNA): TGCGCCAGCACCAGAAGAAAAGACACCCTCTACAATGAGCAGTTCTTC.

J is TRBJ2-1 and V is TRBV11-2; TRBD1 is a possible D gene (6 bases). Germline-derived CDR1 and CDR2 are SGHAT and FQNNGV. CDR3 length: 15 amino acids. V dropped 3 bases and J dropped 6 bases, with 15 bases sitting between them. Here the CDR3 DNA reads TGTGCCAGCAGCTTTTACGGGCGAGGGGGCAATGAGCAGTTCTTC. It specifies CASSFYGRGGNEQFF. Filled out from reference TRBV11-2 and TRBJ2-1, the complete variable domain reads EAGVAQSPRYKIIEKRQSVAFWCNPISGHATLYWYQQILGQGPKLLIQFQNNGVVDDSQLPKDRFSAERLKGVDSTLKIQPAKLEDSAVYLCASSFYGRGGNEQFFGPGTRLTVL.

This clonotype has a count of ten or more. The chain links TRBV12-3 or TRBV12-4 to TRBJ1-1; D perhaps matches TRBD1 (5 bases). The V gene lost 3 bases and the J gene lost 6 bases, with 11 bases spanning the gap. The CDR3 extends over 13 amino acids. The CDR3: CASSLGGRAEAFF. CDR3 bases: TGTGCCAGCAGTTTGGGGGGGAGGGCTGAAGCTTTCTTT.

This clonotype was observed a few times. CDR3 protein: CASSQDKWDQPQHF. The CDR3 DNA follows: TGTGCCAGCAGCCAAGATAAGTGGGATCAGCCCCAGCATTTT. The V gene is TRBV4-2, the J gene TRBJ1-5; no clear D. The CDR3 runs to 14 residues. Germline CDR1 and CDR2: LGHNA and YNFKEQ. V lost 0 bases and J 5 bases, leaving 8 bases between the germline ends.

This rearrangement joins TRBV7-8 to TRBJ1-5, with TRBD1 identical over 12 bases. J lost 5 bases, V lost 2 bases, and 10 bases had no gene match. This CDR3 contains 18 residues. Germline CDR1 SGHVS, CDR2 FQNEAQ. CDR3 amino acids: CASSLHRGTGGDHQPQHF. In DNA form, the CDR3 reads TGTGCCAGCAGCTTACATCGGGGGACAGGGGGCGACCATCAGCCCCAGCATTTT.

The chain uses TRBV20-1 and TRBJ2-2, with 10 positions matching TRBD2. V was pared by 4 bases and J by 6 bases, with 5 bases of the junction left unmatched. This CDR3 spans 14 amino acids. Germline loops: CDR1 DFQATT, CDR2 SNEGSKA (reference sequence). For the CDR3, the DNA is TGCAGTGCTACCCCCAGCGGGAGGGCCGGGGAGCTGTTTTTT. Translation gives CSATPSGRAGELFF.

The V and J genes are TRBV28 and TRBJ2-4, with 9 nucleotides matching TRBD1. The J segment lost 0 bases and the V segment lost 5 bases, leaving 2 bases of the junction unmatched. The CDR3 has 15 amino acids. Germline V gene lookup returns CDR1 MDHEN and CDR2 SYDVKM. CDR3 sequence reads: CASSGTGLAKNIQYF. DNA for the CDR3: TGTGCCAGCAGTGGGACAGGGCTAGCCAAAAACATTCAGTACTTC.

This clonotype showed up just a few times. A read error may account for a junction end that differs from germline. The chain has TRBV4-1 and TRBJ1-2, with D possibly matching TRBD1 (6 bases). The CDR3 covers 17 residues. Germline CDR1 MGHRA, CDR2 YSYEKL. The CDR3 DNA follows: TGCGCCAACAGCCAGCTACTCCAGGGGAGGGGTGGGGAAGGCTACACCTTC. Residues: CANSQLLQGRGGEGYTF.

The V and J genes are TRBV4-2 and TRBJ2-3, with D uncertain. This CDR3 has 16 amino acids. V dropped 0 bases and J dropped 2 bases, with 12 bases sitting between them. Germline CDR1 and CDR2: LGHNA and YNFKEQ. CDR3 in amino acids: CASSQENSIATDTQYF. CDR3 nucleotides: TGTGCCAGCAGCCAAGAGAACAGCATCGCCACAGATACGCAGTATTTT.

The sample holds a few counts of this clonotype. V is TRBV6-5 and J is TRBJ1-6, with D perhaps matching TRBD1 (5 bases). The length of the CDR3 is 15 residues. V was cut by 4 bases and J by 7 bases, with 14 bases left in between. CDR1 and CDR2 from the germline V gene are MNHEY and SVGAGI. The CDR3 bases are TGTGCCAGCAGTTCCTCCGGGGGGTCCAATTCACCCCTCCACTTT. This translates into CASSSSGGSNSPLHF.

The rearrangement joins TRBV20-1 to TRBJ1-2; D not certain. This CDR3 spans 11 amino acids. Trimming cost V 1 base and J 5 bases, with 5 bases left between them. Per the germline V gene, CDR1 is DFQATT and CDR2 is SNEGSKA (reference sequence). The CDR3 DNA reads as TGCAGTGCTAGAGGGTTTTATGGCTACACCTTC. It is translated as CSARGFYGYTF.

This clonotype was counted once. V gene TRBV15 combines with J gene TRBJ2-5; tentatively, D is TRBD1 (5 bases). The germline gives CDR1 LNHNV, CDR2 YYDKDF (reference sequence). This CDR3 has 14 residues. With 3 bases removed from V and 4 bases from J, the gap between germline ends came to 12 bases. The CDR3 DNA follows: TGTGCCACCAGCAGGGGTGGAAGGGGAGAGACCCAGTACTTC. Amino acid sequence: CATSRGGRGETQYF. The whole variable domain, remainder taken from reference TRBV15 and TRBJ2-5, is DAMVIQNPRYQVTQFGKPVTLSCSQTLNHNVMYWYQQKSSQAPKLLFHYYDKDFNNEADTPDNFQSRRPNTSFCFLDIRSPGLGDTAMYLCATSRGGRGETQYFGPGTRLLVL.

There are a few counts of this clonotype. This chain joins TRBV7-2 and TRBJ2-1, with 9 bases fitting TRBD2. Looked up from germline, CDR1 is SGHTA and CDR2 is FQGNSA. V lost 1 base, J lost 5 bases, and 6 bases stayed unmatched. CDR3 size: 16 residues. The CDR3 DNA reads as TGTGCCAGCAGCTTAGTGGGCGCGGGAGGGAACAATGAGCAGTTCTTC. Protein sequence: CASSLVGAGGNNEQFF.